Listed below are T cell receptor beta chains from one sample, sequenced in a study of Graves' ophthalmopathy and Graves' hyperthyroidism. TCRdb itself ran the multiplex PCR reads through MiXCR, one entry per CDR3 protein. This sample has roughly 480,000 distinct CDR3 sequences; under 15% occur once, and the top ten carry about a tenth. Specimen: blood. Receptors were obtained from a woman in her twenties or thirties with Graves' ophthalmopathy. Both conserved end residues are part of each CDR3. Each record gives: V gene, clone size, D gene, J gene, CDR3 protein, CDR3 DNA. D genes are given only for firm matches. Not every row has a clone size; where given, it reads once, few, many or a size class.

TRBV27	few	-	TRBJ2-2	CASSPPGVGELFF	TGTGCCAGCAGTCCCCCGGGGGTCGGGGAGCTGTTTTTT
TRBV29-1	many	TRBD1	TRBJ1-2	CSVEDHRGEEYGYTF	TGCAGCGTTGAAGATCACAGGGGGGAGGAGTATGGCTACACCTTC
TRBV6-2/TRBV6-3	-	TRBD2	TRBJ2-7	CASSPLSGAGSSEQYF	TGTGCCAGCAGTCCCTTATCCGGAGCGGGATCCTCCGAGCAGTACTTC
TRBV4-1	many	TRBD1	TRBJ2-7	CASSSRDREIVQYF	TGCGCCAGCAGCTCCCGGGACAGGGAGATCGTGCAGTACTTC
TRBV19	few	TRBD1	TRBJ2-3	CASSIAGDSFFTDTQYF	TGTGCCAGTAGTATAGCAGGGGACAGTTTTTTCACAGATACGCAGTATTTT
TRBV25-1	many	TRBD1	TRBJ1-5	CASSSVGTGTNQPQHF	TGTGCCAGCAGCTCGGTAGGGACAGGAACTAATCAGCCCCAGCATTTT
TRBV20-1	few	-	TRBJ1-2	CSAGSGTKNYGYTF	TGCAGTGCTGGATCCGGGACCAAAAACTATGGCTACACCTTC
TRBV24-1	many	TRBD1	TRBJ2-2	CATSDFGTGANTGELFF	TGTGCCACCAGTGATTTCGGGACAGGGGCGAACACCGGGGAGCTGTTTTTT
TRBV20-1	-	TRBD1	TRBJ2-7	CSARERGQPYEQYF	TGCAGTGCTAGAGAAAGGGGACAGCCCTACGAGCAGTACTTC
TRBV4-1	many	TRBD1	TRBJ1-6	CASSQRQGGSLDSPLHF	TGCGCCAGCAGCCAACGACAGGGCGGTTCGCTGGATTCACCCCTCCACTTT
TRBV30	many	TRBD2	TRBJ2-5	CAWSWGAGEGETQYF	TGTGCCTGGTCTTGGGGAGCGGGAGAGGGAGAGACCCAGTACTTC
TRBV6-1	many	TRBD1	TRBJ2-2	CASRRRGQNTGELFF	TGTGCCAGCAGAAGAAGGGGGCAGAACACCGGGGAGCTGTTTTTT
TRBV20-1	many	-	TRBJ1-1	CSASGQPNTEAFF	TGCAGTGCTAGCGGACAGCCGAACACTGAAGCTTTCTTT
TRBV2	many	TRBD1	TRBJ1-1	CASSEDRGGNTEAFF	TGTGCCAGCAGTGAAGACAGGGGTGGGAACACTGAAGCTTTCTTT
TRBV6-1	many	TRBD1	TRBJ1-2	CASRSTEDRADGYTF	TGTGCCAGCAGATCGACCGAGGACAGGGCTGATGGCTACACCTTC
TRBV24-1	-	TRBD1	TRBJ2-5	CATSDRSGTGGFETQYF	TGTGCCACCAGTGACCGATCCGGGACAGGGGGCTTCGAGACCCAGTACTTC
TRBV24-1	many	-	TRBJ2-7	CATSDSGSSYEQYF	TGTGCCACCAGTGATTCCGGGAGCTCCTACGAGCAGTACTTC
TRBV28	many	-	TRBJ2-2	CASSLQHTGELFF	TGTGCCAGCAGTTTACAGCACACCGGGGAGCTGTTTTTT
TRBV6-1	many	-	TRBJ1-1	CASGGYGGTEAFF	TGTGCCAGCGGCGGATATGGGGGCACTGAAGCTTTCTTT
TRBV29-1	many	-	TRBJ1-1	CSVGGRNTEAFF	TGCAGCGTTGGGGGTCGTAACACTGAAGCTTTCTTT
TRBV5-1	few	TRBD1	TRBJ1-1	CASSKNRDSESPGAFF	TGCGCCAGCAGCAAAAACCGGGACAGCGAGTCCCCGGGAGCTTTCTTT
TRBV12-3/TRBV12-4	many	-	TRBJ2-7	CASSLALGVASYEQYF	TGTGCCAGCAGTTTAGCGCTCGGGGTCGCATCCTACGAGCAGTACTTC
TRBV6-2/TRBV6-3	many	-	TRBJ2-1	CASSLSGSYNEQFF	TGTGCCAGCAGTTTGTCCGGCTCCTACAATGAGCAGTTCTTC
TRBV27	few	-	TRBJ1-6	CASSLRAFYNSPLHF	TGTGCCAGCAGTTTACGGGCGTTCTATAATTCACCCCTCCACTTT
TRBV6-1	many	-	TRBJ1-1	CASRRGSALNTEAFF	TGTGCCAGCAGGAGGGGTTCAGCACTGAACACTGAAGCTTTCTTT
TRBV12-3/TRBV12-4	many	TRBD1	TRBJ2-6	CASRGTGGFGANVLTF	TGTGCCAGCAGAGGGACAGGGGGCTTCGGGGCCAACGTCCTGACTTTC
TRBV24-1	few	-	TRBJ2-1	CATSDTARRQGEQFF	TGTGCCACCAGTGATACCGCCCGGCGGCAAGGTGAGCAGTTCTTC
TRBV20-1	many	TRBD2	TRBJ2-7	CSLSSGDSYEQYF	TGCAGTCTATCTAGCGGAGACTCCTACGAGCAGTACTTC
TRBV20-1	many	TRBD1	TRBJ1-5	CSAEEDREYQPQHF	TGCAGTGCCGAAGAAGACAGGGAATATCAGCCCCAGCATTTT